Shown below are 25 T cell receptor beta chains from a single sample sequenced in a study of tumor-infiltrating lymphocytes in primary liver carcinoma. Priming with a constant-region primer yielded TCR beta cDNA from roughly 490 ng total RNA. What produced the TCR beta libraries was three nested multiplex PCR rounds using slightly modified ARM-PCR. Amplification in the first two PCR rounds was performed using TRBV1-TRBV30 forward primers and a C-beta reverse primer for 10 cycles each. MiXCR was run by TCRdb on the multiplex PCR reads, yielding one entry per CDR3 protein. This sample carries about 35,000 distinct CDR3 sequences, roughly 74% of them seen once, and the ten largest clones take roughly 15%. Both RNA and DNA were isolated together from about 21-30 mg of bulk tissue that had not been sorted. Sequencing input: liver tumor tissue from sampling region 4. Subset meaning: tumor region T4, right-lateral pole. The origin of the receptors is a middle-aged man with primary liver carcinoma and hepatitis B virus infection.

Points on this clonotype: The CDR3 ends on some other residue instead of the conserved phenylalanine or tryptophan, so this is likely a read error. This chain links TRBV11-2 with TRBJ2-5; D gene uncertain. Germline lookup yields CDR1 SGHAT and CDR2 FQNNGV. Trimming pared 10 bases from V and 5 bases from J, leaving 11 bases between. The CDR3 covers 11 residues. The CDR3 DNA is TGTGCCAACAATTTGGGGGAGACCCAGTACTTG. This translates into CANNLGETQYL.

The rearrangement uses TRBV6-5 and TRBJ2-2, with 8 bases that match TRBD1. The germline V gene has CDR1 MNHEY and CDR2 SVGAGI. CDR3 length equals 15 residues. The CDR3 DNA reads as TGTGCAACCAACGGCCAGGGGGCGCGCATCGGGGAGCTGTTTTTT. Its protein product is CATNGQGARIGELFF.

In regard to this clonotype: Sequence at one end of the junction differs from germline and may be a read error. The chain links TRBV29-1 to TRBJ1-2; D perhaps matches TRBD1 (5 bases). The CDR3 length is 18 residues. The V gene's germline CDR1 is SQVTM and CDR2 ANQGSEA. The CDR3 loop is CSVGAPTGTQGANHGYTF. The CDR3 DNA sequence: TGCAGCGTTGGGGCACCAACAGGAACCCAAGGGGCTAACCATGGCTACACCTTC.

The CDR3 nucleotides read TGTATCAGCAGCTTAGGGGGTAGCTCCTACGAGCAGTACTTC. Translated: CISSLGGSSYEQYF. V is TRBV7-9 and J is TRBJ2-7; TRBD1 is a possible D gene (6 bases). Germline-derived CDR1 and CDR2 are SEHNR and FQNEAQ (reference sequence). The CDR3 runs 14 residues.

This clonotype was seen just once. One junction end does not reproduce the germline sequence, and a read error may be involved. V usage is TRBV12-3 or TRBV12-4 and J usage is TRBJ2-5; a possible D gene is TRBD1 (6 bases). This CDR3 has 14 residues. The CDR3 region is CASAQGQTQEAQYF. In nucleotides, the CDR3 is TGTGCCAGCGCTCAGGGACAAACCCAAGAGGCCCAGTACTTC.

Note on this clonotype: One junction end does not reproduce the germline sequence, and a read error may be involved. V gene TRBV28 combines with J gene TRBJ1-2; D remains ambiguous. The CDR3 is 13 amino acids. The germline V gene encodes CDR1 MDHEN and CDR2 SYDVKM. The CDR3 spells CARSLRPGVGYTF. DNA of the CDR3: TGTGCCAGGAGTTTAAGACCCGGGGTGGGCTACACCTTC.

V is TRBV11-3 and J is TRBJ2-3; 9 bases match TRBD2. CDR1 is SGHNT, CDR2 YENEEA, per germline. The V segment lost 9 bases and the J segment 6 bases; nucleotides outside the gene matches: 16. The CDR3 consists of 16 residues. The CDR3 region has the DNA TGTGCCAGTAGCGGCAACCTGGCGGGAGGGGTGGATACGCAGTATTTT. It codes for CASSGNLAGGVDTQYF.

A word on this clonotype: The CDR3 carries no conserved terminal phenylalanine or tryptophan, so it likely arises from a read error. V gene TRBV6-1 combines with J gene TRBJ2-1, with D possibly called TRBD1 or TRBD2 (5 bases each). Per germline, CDR1 MNHNS and CDR2 SASEGT. This CDR3 has 15 amino acids. The CDR3 DNA follows: TGTGCCAGTAGTGAGGGACCAGCGGAGGTCGATGAGCAGTTCTTA. It is translated as CASSEGPAEVDEQFL.

As concerns this clonotype: At one end the junction does not follow the germline gene, possibly because of a read error. This chain uses TRBV11-2 with TRBJ2-6; TRBD1 matches 8 bases. The CDR3 consists of 21 residues. Germline CDR1 reads SGHAT; CDR2 reads FQNNGV. In nucleotides, the CDR3 is TGTGCCAGCAGCATGGGGGGAGACAGGGGCATCTCCCTCTCTGGGGTCAACGTCCTGTCTTTC. Translating it yields CASSMGGDRGISLSGVNVLSF. The full variable domain, in which reference TRBV11-2 and TRBJ2-6 provide the parts outside the CDR3, is EAGVAQSPRYKIIEKRQSVAFWCNPISGHATLYWYQQILGQGPKLLIQFQNNGVVDDSQLPKDRFSAERLKGVDSTLKIQPAKLEDSAVYLCASSMGGDRGISLSGVNVLSFGAGSRLTVL.

The genes are TRBV6-1 and TRBJ2-7; 7 nucleotides align to TRBD1. Germline V gene data show CDR1 as MNHNS and CDR2 as SASEGT. After removal of 3 bases from V and 0 bases from J, the junction contained 5 bases not matched to a gene. The length of the CDR3 is 15 residues. The CDR3 region is CASSEDPGGSYEQYF. The CDR3 nucleotides are TGTGCCAGCAGTGAGGATCCAGGGGGCTCCTACGAGCAGTACTTC.

This clonotype was seen repeatedly, ten times or more. The chain joins TRBV5-1 to TRBJ2-7, with D perhaps TRBD2 (6 bases). CDR3 size: 15 residues. CDR1 SGHRS and CDR2 YFSETQ come from the germline V gene. Trimming cost V 1 base and J 0 bases, with 11 bases left between them. CDR3 bases: TGCGCCAGCAGCTTGCTCGGGACTGCCTCCTACGAGCAGTACTTC. This encodes CASSLLGTASYEQYF.

As to this clonotype: At one end, the junction sequence differs from germline, possibly due to a read error. V and J are TRBV29-1 and TRBJ2-1, with D perhaps TRBD2 (6 bases). The germline CDR1 and CDR2 sequences are SQVTM and ANQGSEA. The length of the CDR3 is 15 residues. The CDR3 here is CSVVSGSRSYDELFF. The CDR3 DNA follows: TGCAGCGTTGTTAGCGGAAGCCGCTCCTACGATGAGCTGTTCTTC.

By share, this clonotype ranks as medium-sized. J is TRBJ2-7 and V is TRBV30; D is possibly TRBD2 (6 bases). V was shortened by 3 bases and J by 2 bases, with 14 bases between the two germline ends. Germline lookup yields CDR1 GTSNPN and CDR2 SVGIG (reference sequence). CDR3 size: 14 residues. The CDR3 here is CAWRGGFSAYEQYF. The CDR3 DNA sequence: TGTGCCTGGAGAGGAGGGTTCAGCGCCTACGAGCAGTACTTC. Complete variable domain (other parts from reference TRBV30 and TRBJ2-7): SQTIHQWPATLVQPVGSPLSLECTVEGTSNPNLYWYRQAAGRGLQLLFYSVGIGQISSEVPQNLSASRPQDRQFILSSKKLLLSDSGFYLCAWRGGFSAYEQYFGPGTRLTVT.

The rearrangement links TRBV11-3 to TRBJ2-1, with D hard to call. Deletions cut 2 bases from V and 5 bases from J, with 10 bases between. The germline CDR1 and CDR2 sequences are SGHNT and YENEEA. CDR3 length: 14 residues. The DNA for the CDR3 is TGTGCCAGCAGCTTAAGGAACAGCAACAATGAGCAGTTCTTC. It yields the protein CASSLRNSNNEQFF.

This clonotype was observed a handful of times. One end of the junction fails to match germline, which may point to a read error. This chain's CDR3 is CASSASRGGEQSF. CDR3 DNA sequence: TGCGCCAGTAGTGCCTCGCGGGGGGGTGAGCAGTCCTTC. The J gene is TRBJ2-1, the V gene TRBV5-1; 9 bases are a match to TRBD2. Looked up from germline, CDR1 is SGHRS and CDR2 is YFSETQ. The CDR3 is 13 amino acids. The full variable domain, its missing parts supplied by reference TRBV5-1 and TRBJ2-1, is KAGVTQTPRYLIKTRGQQVTLSCSPISGHRSVSWYQQTPGQGLQFLFEYFSETQRNKGNFPGRFSGRQFSNSRSEMNVSTLELGDSALYLCASSASRGGEQSFGPGTRLTVL.

To note about this clonotype: A read error may explain this, as a much larger clone is one base away. The CDR3 sequence is CARSPERDRGNTEAFF. The CDR3 nucleotides are TGTGCTAGGAGCCCTGAAAGGGACAGAGGTAACACTGAAGCTTTCTTT. The chain links TRBV14 to TRBJ1-1, with TRBD1 matching over 7 bases. The length of the CDR3 is 16 residues. Germline values: CDR1 SGHDN, CDR2 FVKESK.

There are many counts of this clonotype. This chain joins TRBV7-9 and TRBJ2-7; 10 bases match TRBD1. The ends lost 5 bases at V and 5 bases at J; junction bases unmatched: 6. This CDR3 region has 14 residues. The germline gives CDR1 SEHNR, CDR2 FQNEAQ (reference sequence). CDR3 sequence: CASSPGTGAHEQYF. CDR3 coding DNA: TGTGCCAGCAGCCCGGGGACAGGGGCCCACGAGCAGTACTTC.

The J gene is TRBJ2-2, the V gene TRBV5-1; 11 bases fit TRBD2. CDR3 length: 17 residues. Trimming cost V 2 bases and J 4 bases; bases outside gene matches: 7. Germline V gene sequence: CDR1 SGHRS, CDR2 YFSETQ. DNA for the CDR3: TGCGCCAGCAGCTTTGGATTAGCGGGAGGGAGCACCGGGGAGCTGTTTTTT. As protein: CASSFGLAGGSTGELFF.

A word on this clonotype: The conserved closing phenylalanine or tryptophan is absent in this CDR3, likely reflecting a read error. The chain is built from TRBV30 and TRBJ2-5; 7 bases map to TRBD2. The CDR3 length is 14 residues. From germline, CDR1 is GTSNPN and CDR2 SVGIG (reference sequence). The CDR3 DNA is TGCGCCTGGTTTCAGGGAGGGCTCCAAGAGACCCAGTACTAC. Protein product: CAWFQGGLQETQYY.

The chain links TRBV20-1 to TRBJ2-7; tentative D call: TRBD1 (5 bases). Per germline, CDR1 DFQATT and CDR2 SNEGSKA (reference sequence). Trimming cost V 3 bases and J 4 bases, with 13 bases left between them. The CDR3 extends over 13 amino acids. The DNA for the CDR3 is TGCAGTGCTAGCATGGGGCAGCCATACGAGCAGTACTTC. Amino acids: CSASMGQPYEQYF.

A note on this clonotype: The junction departs from germline at one end; a sequencing error may be responsible. V usage is TRBV11-2 and J usage is TRBJ2-3; D is undetermined. This CDR3 is built from 14 residues. Germline CDR1 is SGHAT and CDR2 is FQNNGV. The CDR3 reads CASSTPGRANTQYF. As DNA, the CDR3 is TGTGCCAGCAGCACTCCGGGCCGGGCAAATACGCAGTATTTC.

This clonotype appeared many times. The chain has TRBV7-3 and TRBJ2-3, with D maybe TRBD2 (6 bases). With 2 bases removed from V and 5 bases from J, the gap between germline ends came to 11 bases. Germline lookup yields CDR1 SGHTA and CDR2 FQGTGA. This CDR3 has 14 residues. CDR3 bases: TGTGCCAGCAGCTTAGGAGCCGGGAGAGATACGCAGTATTTT. Translated: CASSLGAGRDTQYF.

As for this clonotype: Given the absence of the conserved phenylalanine or tryptophan at the CDR3 end, a read error is likely. No DNA is shown, since the ends of the CDR3 on it are uncertain; the CDR3 is the one TCRdb lists. The V and J genes are TRBV11-1 and TRBJ2-7; the D call of TRBD2 is as the table states it, not checked on the DNA. The CDR3 contains 15 residues when both ends are counted. Per the germline V gene, CDR1 is SGHAT and CDR2 is FQDESV (reference sequence). This CDR3 reads CASSLTGSGEYEQYS.

A word on this clonotype: Germline is not matched at one junction end, which may reflect a read error. The DNA of the CDR3 is TGCAGCTTCCTCTGGACGACACTGCGGGACACTGAAGCTTTCTTC. Amino acids: CSFLWTTLRDTEAFF. The rearrangement joins TRBV29-1 to TRBJ1-1; D is possibly TRBD1 (6 bases). Germline CDR1 and CDR2: SQVTM and ANQGSEA. The length of the CDR3 is 15 residues.

Remarks on this clonotype: The junction shows a germline mismatch at one end, possibly a read error. The V call is TRBV14, the J call TRBJ2-1, with 8 nucleotides matching TRBD2. This CDR3 comprises 16 residues. The germline gives CDR1 SGHDN, CDR2 FVKESK. In DNA form, the CDR3 reads TGTGCTAGTAGTGCCGTAGCGGGATGGGTAAACAATGAGCAGTCCTTC. Translated: CASSAVAGWVNNEQSF.